This paragraph reports one T cell receptor beta chain. Sequencing was performed with immunoSEQ multiplex PCR; in TCRdb, only in-frame clones are kept and a portion is missing. The data show about 140,000 clones, about three quarters seen once. This CDR3 is 17 amino acids long. V shed 0 bases and J 6 bases; nucleotides not matched to a gene: 9. CDR1 and CDR2 (germline): LGHNA, YSLEER. This entry comes from a study of blood T cell repertoires in COVID-19. Sample: peripheral blood. The clonotype was recovered from a woman aged 50 to 60 with active or convalescent COVID-19. The chain has TRBV4-3 and TRBJ2-2; TRBD2 matches 8 bases. The chain's CDR3 is CASSQDWAGGVPGELFF. The CDR3 coding sequence is TGCGCCAGCAGCCAAGATTGGGCGGGGGGCGTCCCCGGGGAGCTGTTTTTT.